What follows describes a single TCR beta chain. Its antigen is still unknown. Only in-frame clones appear in the TCRdb table, and some are missing; sequencing was by immunoSEQ multiplex PCR. The table has roughly 3,000 clones, less than 30% seen once. V lost 7 bases and J 6 bases, leaving 24 bases between the germline ends. The V gene's germline CDR1 is GTSNPN and CDR2 SVGIG (reference sequence). The CDR3 sequence is 16 residues long. This record comes from a study of T cells in localized non-small cell lung cancer. Findings and caveats of the study: Detection in adjacent lung was observed for a median around 50 of the top 100 tumor clones. Patients showing higher blood T cell density tended to see longer overall survival. Uninvolved adjacent lung had the highest recorded T cell clonality, with tumor below it. Sequencing was limited to one tumor region, leaving the possibility of heterogeneity open.

The chain recombines TRBV30 with TRBJ1-4; a weak D match, TRBD1 (5 bases). This sequence was found in a female donor aged 60 or older with stage I lung adenocarcinoma. The material sequenced was lung tumor tissue, taken before any cancer treatment. The CDR3 spells CASGFTTQGSHEKLFF. The CDR3 bases are TGTGCCTCCGGGTTTACGACCCAGGGTTCTCATGAAAAACTGTTTTTT.